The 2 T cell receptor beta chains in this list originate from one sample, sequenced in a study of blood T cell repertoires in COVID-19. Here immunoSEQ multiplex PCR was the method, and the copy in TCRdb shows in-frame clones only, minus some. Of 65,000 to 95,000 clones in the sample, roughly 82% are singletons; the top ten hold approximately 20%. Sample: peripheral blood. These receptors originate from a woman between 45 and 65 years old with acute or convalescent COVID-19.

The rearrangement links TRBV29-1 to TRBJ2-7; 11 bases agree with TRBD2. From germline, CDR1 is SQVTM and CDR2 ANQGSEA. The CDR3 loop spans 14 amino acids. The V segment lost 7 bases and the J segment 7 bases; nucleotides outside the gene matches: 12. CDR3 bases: TGCAGCGGCCGACAGGGGCTAGCGGGAGGAGAGCAGTACTTC. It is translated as CSGRQGLAGGEQYF.

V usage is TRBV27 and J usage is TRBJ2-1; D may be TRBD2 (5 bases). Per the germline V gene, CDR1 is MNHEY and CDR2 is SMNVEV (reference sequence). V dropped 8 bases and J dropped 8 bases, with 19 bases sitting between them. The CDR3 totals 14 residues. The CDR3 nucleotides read TGTGCCAGCGCCGATTCGAGCGGACCGGATGAGCAGTTCTTC. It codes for CASADSSGPDEQFF.